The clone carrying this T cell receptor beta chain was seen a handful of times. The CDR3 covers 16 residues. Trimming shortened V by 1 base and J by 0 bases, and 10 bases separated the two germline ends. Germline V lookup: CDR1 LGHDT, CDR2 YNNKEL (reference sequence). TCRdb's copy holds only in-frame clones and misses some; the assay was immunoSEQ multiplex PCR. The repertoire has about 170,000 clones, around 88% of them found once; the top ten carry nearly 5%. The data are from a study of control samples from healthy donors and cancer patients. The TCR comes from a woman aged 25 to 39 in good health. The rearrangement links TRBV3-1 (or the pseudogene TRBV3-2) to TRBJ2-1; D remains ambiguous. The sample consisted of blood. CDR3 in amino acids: CASSQGGRSSYNEQFF. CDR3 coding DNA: TGTGCCAGCAGCCAAGGCGGCAGGAGCTCCTACAATGAGCAGTTCTTC.